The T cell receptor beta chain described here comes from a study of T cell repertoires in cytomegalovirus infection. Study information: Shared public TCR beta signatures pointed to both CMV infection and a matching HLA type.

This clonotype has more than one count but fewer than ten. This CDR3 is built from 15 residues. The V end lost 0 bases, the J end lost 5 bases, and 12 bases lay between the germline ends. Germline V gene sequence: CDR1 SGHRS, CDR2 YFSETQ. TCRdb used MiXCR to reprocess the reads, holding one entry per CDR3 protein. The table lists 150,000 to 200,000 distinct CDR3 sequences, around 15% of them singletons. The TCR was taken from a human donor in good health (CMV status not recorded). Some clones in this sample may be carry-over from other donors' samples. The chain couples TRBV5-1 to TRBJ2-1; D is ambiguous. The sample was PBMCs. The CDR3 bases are TGCGCCAGCAGCTTGGAAGGGCGACCAAACAATGAGCAGTTCTTC. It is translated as CASSLEGRPNNEQFF. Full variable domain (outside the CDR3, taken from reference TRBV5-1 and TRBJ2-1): KAGVTQTPRYLIKTRGQQVTLSCSPISGHRSVSWYQQTPGQGLQFLFEYFSETQRNKGNFPGRFSGRQFSNSRSEMNVSTLELGDSALYLCASSLEGRPNNEQFFGPGTRLTVL.